This T cell receptor beta chain was sequenced in a study of Ad26.COV2.S vaccination and SARS-CoV-2 variants. The V gene lost 4 bases and the J gene lost 4 bases, with 9 bases spanning the gap. This CDR3 comprises 13 residues. In germline, CDR1 is SGHRS, CDR2 YFSETQ. Repertoires were generated with immunoSEQ multiplex PCR, while TCRdb's copy carries only in-frame clones and drops some. In the table there are around 340,000 clones, less than 90% of which are singletons. Specified treatment: about 20 received Ad26.COV2.S at low or high dose, single or two shots; about 5 received placebo; per-sample allocation not given. On day 63 after the first injection, vaccine and placebo recipients gave samples. Vaccination used an Ad26 vector expressing Wuhan-strain SARS-CoV-2 spike. Study-level findings and limits: After vaccination, substantial breadth of spike-specific CD8+ and CD4+ responses was reported.

This clone was counted only a few times. Its antigen is not known. The genes are TRBV5-1 and TRBJ1-3; possible D gene TRBD1, 5 bases. Specimen: peripheral blood, collected in a trial of Ad26.COV2.S vaccine versus placebo. This TCR derives from a person between 18 and 65 years old who received the Ad26.COV2.S COVID-19 vaccine or a placebo. CDR3: CASSTDTGNTIYF. The CDR3 nucleotides are TGCGCCAGCAGCACGGACACCGGAAACACCATATATTTT.